This entry lists 31 T cell receptor beta chains sequenced from one sample in a study of radiation and T cells in renal cell carcinoma. The time point was: blood 2 weeks post-SBRT. Treatment of the sample: 15 Gy SBRT to primary tumor, nephrectomy 4 weeks later. Using immunoSEQ multiplex PCR, the repertoire was profiled, and TCRdb retains in-frame clones only, with some absent. The repertoire has roughly 130,000 clones, approximately 75% of them found once; the top ten carry approximately 2%. Sequencing used blood, obtained from a patient whose treatment included radiotherapy and nephrectomy. These receptors originate from an older woman with renal cell carcinoma.

The CDR3 spells CASSEALGIYGYTF. The CDR3 DNA follows: TGTGCCAGCAGTGAAGCATTGGGAATCTATGGCTACACCTTC. This rearrangement joins TRBV2 to TRBJ1-2; D gene unclear. This CDR3 is 14 amino acids long. The V gene's germline CDR1 is SNHLY and CDR2 FYNNEI. The V gene lost 0 bases and the J gene lost 4 bases, with 9 bases spanning the gap.

The rearrangement links TRBV19 to TRBJ2-2; 8 nucleotides agree with TRBD2. CDR1 is LNHDA, CDR2 SQIVND, per germline (reference sequence). The CDR3 has 17 amino acids. J was trimmed by 2 bases and V by 1 base; bases with no gene match: 6. CDR3 protein: CASSIVSAGGNTGELFF. The CDR3, as DNA: TGTGCCAGTAGTATAGTGTCCGCGGGGGGAAACACCGGGGAGCTGTTTTTT.

V and J are TRBV15 and TRBJ2-1; 8 nucleotides align to TRBD2. V dropped 5 bases and J dropped 5; count of bases not matched to a gene: 14. CDR1 and CDR2 from the germline V gene are LNHNV and YYDKDF (reference sequence). The length of the CDR3 is 17 residues. The DNA of the CDR3 is TGTGCCACCAGCGTCCAAGGTTCACTAGCGGTAGACAATGAGCAGTTCTTC. It specifies CATSVQGSLAVDNEQFF.

This clone was seen just once. This sequence joins TRBV7-6 and TRBJ2-7; 7 positions agree with TRBD1. Losses at the gene ends were 5 bases for V and 2 bases for J; bases not matched to a gene: 6. The CDR3 has 14 residues. Germline CDR1 and CDR2: SGHVS and FNYEAQ. The CDR3 reads CASSGTEAPYEQYF. CDR3 in DNA: TGTGCCAGCAGCGGGACAGAAGCCCCCTACGAGCAGTACTTC. The full variable domain, its missing parts supplied by reference TRBV7-6 and TRBJ2-7, is GAGVSQSPRYKVTKRGQDVALRCDPISGHVSLYWYRQALGQGPEFLTYFNYEAQQDKSGLPNDRFSAERPEGSISTLTIQRTEQRDSAMYRCASSGTEAPYEQYFGPGTRLTVT.

The chain has TRBV30 and TRBJ1-4, with D perhaps matching TRBD1 (6 bases). The germline V gene has CDR1 GTSNPN and CDR2 SVGIG (reference sequence). This CDR3 comprises 13 residues. Trimming cost V 3 bases and J 4 bases, with 9 bases left between them. The CDR3 region is CAWSGGLNEKLFF. CDR3 DNA sequence: TGTGCCTGGAGCGGGGGCCTTAATGAAAAACTGTTTTTT. Variable domain in full (rest from reference TRBV30 and TRBJ1-4): SQTIHQWPATLVQPVGSPLSLECTVEGTSNPNLYWYRQAAGRGLQLLFYSVGIGQISSEVPQNLSASRPQDRQFILSSKKLLLSDSGFYLCAWSGGLNEKLFFGSGTQLSVL.

The CDR3 nucleotides are TGTGCCAGCAGCGTAGGGACAGGGGCTAGCACAGATACGCAGTATTTT. It yields the protein CASSVGTGASTDTQYF. This chain connects TRBV9 to TRBJ2-3, with 9 bases matching TRBD1. Germline assignment: CDR1 SGDLS and CDR2 YYNGEE. The CDR3 loop spans 16 amino acids. V lost 0 bases to trimming and J lost 0 bases; unmatched junction nucleotides: 2.

This chain connects TRBV5-1 to TRBJ2-7; tentatively, D is TRBD1 (6 bases). The CDR3 loop spans 15 amino acids. V lost 3 bases and J lost 5, with 18 bases in between. CDR1 is SGHRS and CDR2 is YFSETQ in the germline V gene. CDR3 DNA sequence: TGCGCCAGCAGCTGGGTTGGACAGCGCGCGGACGAGCAGTACTTC. Its translation: CASSWVGQRADEQYF.

The V call is TRBV28, the J call TRBJ1-5; 10 bases are a match to TRBD1. The CDR3 runs to 15 residues. The germline gives CDR1 MDHEN, CDR2 SYDVKM. Trimming took 5 bases from V and 12 from J; bases not matched to a gene: 13. The CDR3: CASSRLGQGEGHQHF. CDR3 DNA sequence: TGTGCCAGCAGTCGACTCGGACAGGGGGAGGGTCACCAGCATTTT. The full variable domain, with the rest looked up from reference TRBV28 and TRBJ1-5, is DVKVTQSSRYLVKRTGEKVFLECVQDMDHENMFWYRQDPGLGLRLIYFSYDVKMKEKGDIPEGYSVSREKKERFSLILESASTNQTSMYLCASSRLGQGEGHQHFGDGTRLSIL.

This chain joins TRBV15 and TRBJ2-3, with D perhaps TRBD1 (6 bases). This CDR3 comprises 14 residues. Germline assignment: CDR1 LNHNV and CDR2 YYDKDF (reference sequence). Trimming pared 4 bases from V and 3 bases from J, leaving 11 bases between. In DNA form, the CDR3 reads TGTGCCACCAGCATGGGCAGGGGAACAGATACGCAGTATTTT. It codes for CATSMGRGTDTQYF.

The genes are TRBV5-6 and TRBJ2-5; D is undetermined. Germline lookup yields CDR1 SGHDT and CDR2 YYEEEE. V shed 1 base and J shed 5 bases, with 9 bases lying between them. The CDR3 loop spans 13 amino acids. For the CDR3, the DNA is TGTGCCAGCAGCTTGCGCAATATGGAGACCCAGTACTTC. Amino acids: CASSLRNMETQYF.

CDR3 amino acids: CASSLLAGGRDTQYF. CDR3 DNA sequence: TGTGCCAGTAGCCTACTAGCGGGGGGGCGGGATACGCAGTATTTT. The chain couples TRBV19 to TRBJ2-3, with 13 bases fitting TRBD2. Germline CDR1 is LNHDA and CDR2 is SQIVND (reference sequence). V gave up 6 bases and J gave up 6 bases; unmatched junction bases: 6. There are 15 residues in the CDR3.

The rearrangement joins TRBV19 to TRBJ2-5; no reliable D call. The CDR3 contains 13 residues. CDR1 and CDR2 (germline): LNHDA, SQIVND (reference sequence). The ends were cut back, 6 bases at V and 4 bases at J, with 12 bases in the middle. CDR3 loop: CASSAASGETQYF. CDR3 nucleotides: TGTGCCAGTAGCGCGGCGAGTGGAGAGACCCAGTACTTC.

This chain uses TRBV6-5 with TRBJ2-1; 9 bases line up with TRBD2. The CDR3 spans 15 residues. J was trimmed by 4 bases and V by 6 bases; bases with no gene match: 7. From germline, CDR1 is MNHEY and CDR2 SVGAGI. The CDR3 DNA reads TGTGCCAGCAGACGACTAGCGGAAGATTACAATGAGCAGTTCTTC. It codes for CASRRLAEDYNEQFF.

There are a few counts of this clone. V gene TRBV7-9 combines with J gene TRBJ1-1; D remains ambiguous. Trimming took 0 bases from V and 3 from J, leaving 8 bases between them. From germline, CDR1 is SEHNR and CDR2 FQNEAQ (reference sequence). The CDR3 spans 14 residues. This chain's CDR3 is CASSLASRYTEAFF. DNA for the CDR3: TGTGCCAGCAGCTTAGCCTCCAGGTACACTGAAGCTTTCTTT.

The chain is built from TRBV7-9 and TRBJ2-7; no clear D gene. Germline V lookup: CDR1 SEHNR, CDR2 FQNEAQ (reference sequence). V was pared by 5 bases and J by 9 bases, with 11 bases between. The CDR3 spans 11 residues. CDR3 region: CASSPERGQYF. The CDR3 DNA is TGTGCCAGCAGCCCAGAACGAGGGCAGTACTTC. The full variable domain, in which reference TRBV7-9 and TRBJ2-7 provide the parts outside the CDR3, is DTGVSQNPRHKITKRGQNVTFRCDPISEHNRLYWYRQTLGQGPEFLTYFQNEAQLEKSRLLSDRFSAERPKGSFSTLEIQRTEQGDSAMYLCASSPERGQYFGPGTRLTVT.

The chain employs TRBV9 and TRBJ2-1; a weak D match, TRBD1 (5 bases). The ends were cut back, 0 bases at V and 3 bases at J, with 10 bases in the middle. Looked up from germline, CDR1 is SGDLS and CDR2 is YYNGEE. This CDR3 has 15 residues. In DNA, the CDR3 is TGTGCCAGCAGCGTAGAGGGCAGGGACTACAATGAGCAGTTCTTC. Translating it yields CASSVEGRDYNEQFF.

V is TRBV28 and J is TRBJ1-5; 11 bases agree with TRBD1. The CDR3 has 15 residues. V trimming: 6 bases; J trimming: 7 bases; junction bases outside the gene matches: 8. Germline CDR1 reads MDHEN; CDR2 reads SYDVKM. CDR3: CASRGQGGSHQPQHF. The CDR3 nucleotides read TGTGCCAGCAGGGGACAGGGGGGCTCACACCAGCCCCAGCATTTT.

This clone has only one observation. The rearrangement links TRBV7-9 to TRBJ1-4; 10 nucleotides line up with TRBD1. Per the germline V gene, CDR1 is SEHNR and CDR2 is FQNEAQ (reference sequence). With 10 bases clipped from V and 8 bases from J, the junction kept 13 bases outside the gene matches. The CDR3 is made up of 15 amino acids. The CDR3: CATFLRQGALEKLFF. DNA for the CDR3: TGTGCCACCTTCTTACGACAGGGGGCTTTAGAAAAACTGTTTTTT.

The V call is TRBV20-1, the J call TRBJ2-5; D perhaps matches TRBD1 (6 bases). Germline V lookup: CDR1 DFQATT, CDR2 SNEGSKA (reference sequence). CDR3 size: 11 residues. The DNA for the CDR3 is TGCAGCGGACAGCTCCAAGAGACCCAGTACTTC. Protein product: CSGQLQETQYF.

This chain joins TRBV28 and TRBJ2-3, with D possibly being TRBD1 (5 bases). The CDR3 has 14 residues. Germline V CDR1 and CDR2: MDHEN, SYDVKM. With 2 bases removed from V and 4 bases from J, the gap between germline ends came to 10 bases. In DNA, the CDR3 is TGTGCCAGCAGTTTACTGCAGGGTTCAGATACGCAGTATTTT. This sequence encodes CASSLLQGSDTQYF.

The genes are TRBV10-2 and TRBJ1-2, with D unresolved. This CDR3 comprises 15 residues. Looked up from germline, CDR1 is WSHSY and CDR2 is SAAADI. The ends were cut back, 4 bases at V and 2 bases at J, with 14 bases in the middle. The CDR3 here is CASSVAGDLNYGYTF. The CDR3 bases are TGCGCCAGCAGTGTTGCAGGCGACCTGAACTATGGCTACACCTTC.

CDR3 protein: CASSLSGNTIYF. The DNA for the CDR3 is TGCGCCAGCAGCTTGTCTGGAAACACCATATATTTT. The gene calls are TRBV5-1 and TRBJ1-3, with D unresolved. Germline V gene sequence: CDR1 SGHRS, CDR2 YFSETQ. Trimming shortened V by 1 base and J by 1 base, and 0 bases separated the two germline ends. CDR3 length equals 12 residues.

The chain joins TRBV7-9 to TRBJ2-7; the D gene is possibly TRBD1 (5 bases). The CDR3 has 16 residues. Germline V gene lookup returns CDR1 SEHNR and CDR2 FQNEAQ (reference sequence). V was pared by 5 bases and J by 5 bases, with 22 bases between. The CDR3 DNA reads TGTGCCAGCAGCCTTTTGACTGCTGGGGCCGTCAACGAGCAGTACTTC. Its protein is CASSLLTAGAVNEQYF.

The V gene is TRBV5-1, the J gene TRBJ2-7; TRBD2 matches 9 bases. V trimming: 3 bases; J trimming: 5 bases; junction bases outside the gene matches: 9. Germline V gives CDR1 SGHRS, CDR2 YFSETQ. This CDR3 comprises 15 residues. The CDR3 protein is CASSSIAGVGDEQYF. CDR3 nucleotides: TGCGCCAGCAGCTCAATAGCGGGAGTTGGCGACGAGCAGTACTTC.

This clone showed up just once. This chain uses TRBV5-1 with TRBJ2-5; D might be TRBD1 or TRBD2, each matching 5 bases. V dropped 0 bases and J dropped 4 bases, with 10 bases sitting between them. The CDR3 sequence is 14 residues long. The germline gives CDR1 SGHRS, CDR2 YFSETQ. The CDR3 here is CASSLGGALETQYF. The CDR3 DNA reads TGCGCCAGCAGCTTGGGAGGGGCGTTAGAGACCCAGTACTTC.

V and J are TRBV4-1 and TRBJ2-7; the D gene is possibly TRBD2 (6 bases). Germline CDR1 is MGHRA and CDR2 is YSYEKL. CDR3 length: 17 amino acids. Between the trimmed V and J ends, which lost 4 bases and 0 bases, there was a span of 19 bases. CDR3 region: CASSPGTGTPFSYEQYF. Written as DNA, the CDR3 is TGCGCCAGCAGCCCCGGGACTGGGACCCCTTTCTCCTACGAGCAGTACTTC.

The chain carries TRBV5-1 and TRBJ1-1; unclear D gene. CDR3 length equals 14 residues. The ends were cut back, 3 bases at V and 2 bases at J, with 11 bases in the middle. The germline V gene encodes CDR1 SGHRS and CDR2 YFSETQ. CDR3 sequence (DNA): TGCGCCAGCAGCTACCAAACCGCCAACACTGAAGCTTTCTTT. Protein product: CASSYQTANTEAFF. Full variable domain (outside the CDR3, taken from reference TRBV5-1 and TRBJ1-1): KAGVTQTPRYLIKTRGQQVTLSCSPISGHRSVSWYQQTPGQGLQFLFEYFSETQRNKGNFPGRFSGRQFSNSRSEMNVSTLELGDSALYLCASSYQTANTEAFFGQGTRLTVV.

The rearrangement links TRBV5-1 to TRBJ2-7; 10 nucleotides align to TRBD1. Germline-derived CDR1 and CDR2 are SGHRS and YFSETQ. V lost 0 bases, J lost 3 bases, and 3 bases stayed unmatched. The CDR3 is 15 residues long. The CDR3 sequence: CASSLEGTGVYEQYF. CDR3 in DNA: TGCGCCAGCAGCTTGGAAGGGACAGGGGTCTACGAGCAGTACTTC.

V is TRBV9 and J is TRBJ1-2; 7 bases agree with TRBD1. The germline gives CDR1 SGDLS, CDR2 YYNGEE. CDR3 length: 13 residues. J was trimmed by 8 bases and V by 3 bases; bases with no gene match: 7. The CDR3 reads CASSAPGDSGYTF. The CDR3 DNA is TGTGCCAGCAGCGCTCCTGGGGACAGCGGCTACACCTTC. Using reference TRBV9 and TRBJ1-2 for the parts outside the CDR3, the full variable domain is DSGVTQTPKHLITATGQRVTLRCSPRSGDLSVYWYQQSLDQGLQFLIQYYNGEERAKGNILERFSAQQFPDLHSELNLSSLELGDSALYFCASSAPGDSGYTFGSGTRLTVV.

The gene calls are TRBV28 and TRBJ1-2, with D tentatively TRBD1 (6 bases). This CDR3 has 13 residues. Germline values: CDR1 MDHEN, CDR2 SYDVKM. Trimming took off 5 bases at V and 4 bases at J, with 11 bases between the two ends. In nucleotides, the CDR3 is TGTGCCAGCAGTGGGGACACCCTCTATGGCTACACCTTC. The encoded protein is CASSGDTLYGYTF.

The V gene is TRBV9, the J gene TRBJ1-1; 8 bases agree with TRBD1. V dropped 2 bases and J dropped 0; count of bases not matched to a gene: 6. The CDR3 extends over 16 amino acids. CDR1 is SGDLS, CDR2 YYNGEE, per germline. The CDR3 DNA reads as TGTGCCAGCAGCGTTGGGACAGGCCTTTTGAACACTGAAGCTTTCTTT. This sequence encodes CASSVGTGLLNTEAFF.